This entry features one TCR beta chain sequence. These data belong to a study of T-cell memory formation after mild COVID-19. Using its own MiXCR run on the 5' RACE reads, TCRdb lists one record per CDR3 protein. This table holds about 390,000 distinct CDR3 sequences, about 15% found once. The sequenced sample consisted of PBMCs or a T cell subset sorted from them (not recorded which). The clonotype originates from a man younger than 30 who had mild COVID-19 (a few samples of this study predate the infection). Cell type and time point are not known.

CDR3 in DNA: TGTGCCAGCAGCGCCCACAGGGCTCGGGGGAACTATGGCTACACCTTC. This translates into CASSAHRARGNYGYTF. This sequence joins TRBV9 and TRBJ1-2; maybe TRBD1 (6 bases). Trimming cost V 3 bases and J 2 bases, with 17 bases left between them. The CDR3 contains 16 residues. The germline V gene has CDR1 SGDLS and CDR2 YYNGEE.